The present TCR beta chain was sequenced within a study of blood T cell repertoires in COVID-19. Study information: COVID-19 samples collected from the United States, Italy and Spain covered acute and convalescent phases. PBMCs, B-cell-depleted T cells, or T cells provided the cDNA or gDNA that made up the material.

As processed by the authors: It was from reference gene primer amplification that nucleated cell counts were estimated. Assay used: immunoSEQ multiplex PCR; TCRdb lists only in-frame clones, some missing. The V and J calls and clone size are taken from that table; D and trimming were inferred from the DNA. The repertoire holds 50,000 to 65,000 clones, with around 88% as singletons. V was pared by 3 bases and J by 15 bases, with 8 bases of the junction left unmatched. CDR1 is SEHNR and CDR2 is FQNEAQ in the germline V gene (reference sequence). The CDR3 is 14 residues long. The receptor's source is a human donor in a cohort sampled during active COVID-19. This chain connects TRBV7-9 to TRBJ2-1; 13 nucleotides line up with TRBD2. Specimen: peripheral blood. CDR3 sequence reads: CASSFELAGGPPFF. The CDR3 bases are TGTGCCAGCAGCTTCGAACTAGCGGGAGGGCCTCCGTTCTTC.